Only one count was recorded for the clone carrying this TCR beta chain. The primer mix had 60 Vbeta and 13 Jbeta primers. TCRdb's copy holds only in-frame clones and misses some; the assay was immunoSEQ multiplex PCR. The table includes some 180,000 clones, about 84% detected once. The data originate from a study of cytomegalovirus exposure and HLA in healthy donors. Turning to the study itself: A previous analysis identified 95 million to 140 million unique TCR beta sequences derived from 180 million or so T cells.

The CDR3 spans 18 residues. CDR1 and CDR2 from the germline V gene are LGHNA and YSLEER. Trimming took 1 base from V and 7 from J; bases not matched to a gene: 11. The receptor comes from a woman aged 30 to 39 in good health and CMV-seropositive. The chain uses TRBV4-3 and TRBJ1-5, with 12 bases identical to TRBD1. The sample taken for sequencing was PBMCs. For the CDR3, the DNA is TGCGCCAGCAGCCAAGTTCTCGGGACAGGGGGCGCAGGGCAGCCCCAGCATTTT. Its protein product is CASSQVLGTGGAGQPQHF.